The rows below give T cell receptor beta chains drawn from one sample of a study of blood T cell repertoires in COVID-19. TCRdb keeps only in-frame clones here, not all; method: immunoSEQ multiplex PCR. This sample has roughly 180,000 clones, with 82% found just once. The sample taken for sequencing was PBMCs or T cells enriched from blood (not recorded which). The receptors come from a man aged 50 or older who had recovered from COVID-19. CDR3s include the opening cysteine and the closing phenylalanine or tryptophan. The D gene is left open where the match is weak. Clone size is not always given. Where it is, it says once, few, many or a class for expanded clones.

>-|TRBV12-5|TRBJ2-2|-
TGTGCTAGTGCCGCAAGTCGGGGTTACACCGGGGAGCTGTTTTTT
CASAASRGYTGELFF
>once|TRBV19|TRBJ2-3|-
TGTGCCAGTAGTATCAGCCACCAAGGCGCGGGGACAGATACGCAGTATTTT
CASSISHQGAGTDTQYF
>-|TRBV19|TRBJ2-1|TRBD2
TGTGCCAGTAGTATGCCGACTAGCGGGTCCTACAATGAGCAGTTCTTC
CASSMPTSGSYNEQFF
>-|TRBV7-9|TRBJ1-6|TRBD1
TGTGCCAGCACCCTCGCGGGACAGGGGGATTCACCCCTCCACTTT
CASTLAGQGDSPLHF
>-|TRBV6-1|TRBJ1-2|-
TGTGCCAGCAGTGAAGCAAGGACAGCCTATGGCTACACCTTC
CASSEARTAYGYTF
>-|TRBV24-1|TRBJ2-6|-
TGTGCCACCAGTGACGCAGGGCTAGGGGCCAACGTCCTGACTTTC
CATSDAGLGANVLTF
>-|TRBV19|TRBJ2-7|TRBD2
TGTGCCAGTAGTTTCCGAGCGGGGGGGGCCCTCCACGAGCAGTACTTC
CASSFRAGGALHEQYF
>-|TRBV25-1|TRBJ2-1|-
TGTGCCAGCAGTCACACAGTAAGCTCCTACAATGAGCAGTTCTTC
CASSHTVSSYNEQFF
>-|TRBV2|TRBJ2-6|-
TGTGCCAGCAGTATCACAAGCTCTGGGGCCAACGTCCTGACTTTC
CASSITSSGANVLTF
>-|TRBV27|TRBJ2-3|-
TGTGCCAGCAGTTTATCGAAGCGGAGCACAGATACGCAGTATTTT
CASSLSKRSTDTQYF
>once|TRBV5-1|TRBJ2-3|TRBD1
TGCGCCAGCAGCTCTAGGGACAGGGGGGATACGCAGTATTTT
CASSSRDRGDTQYF
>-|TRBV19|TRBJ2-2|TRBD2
TGTGCCAGTAGTCTAAATGGCGGGGGGATCACCGGGGAGCTGTTTTTT
CASSLNGGGITGELFF
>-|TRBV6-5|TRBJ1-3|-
TGTGCCAGCGGCGACAGGTCGCACTCTGGAAACACCATATATTTT
CASGDRSHSGNTIYF
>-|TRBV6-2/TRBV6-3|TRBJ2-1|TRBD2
TGTGCCAGCAGTTACTCGATAGGTACTAGCGGGGACAATGAGCAGTTCTTC
CASSYSIGTSGDNEQFF
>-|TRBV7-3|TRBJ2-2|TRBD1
TGTGCCAGCAGCCCACGACAGGGTGGGGGCACCGGGGAGCTGTTTTTT
CASSPRQGGGTGELFF
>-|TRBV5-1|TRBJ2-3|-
TGCGCCAGCAGCTTTGGGCGAGGCACAGATACGCAGTATTTT
CASSFGRGTDTQYF
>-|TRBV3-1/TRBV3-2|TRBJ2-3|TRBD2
TGTGCCAGCAGCCGAGTACTAGCGGGGGGGCCTTCCTTCTTT
CASSRVLAGGPSFF
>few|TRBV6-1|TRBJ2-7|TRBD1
TGTGCCAGCAGTGAGACAGGGGTGGGCGAGCAGTACTTC
CASSETGVGEQYF
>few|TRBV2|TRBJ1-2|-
TGTGCCAGCAGTGATTACAGGGTGGACGGCTACACCTTC
CASSDYRVDGYTF
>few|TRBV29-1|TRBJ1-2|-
TGCAGCGTTGAAGAAGCCCTGTCCTATGGCTACACCTTC
CSVEEALSYGYTF
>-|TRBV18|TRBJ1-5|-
TGTGCCAGCTCACCCCAGGAGGGATGGAATCAGCCCCAGCATTTT
CASSPQEGWNQPQHF
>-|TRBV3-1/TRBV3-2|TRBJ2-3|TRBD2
TGTGCCAGCAGCCGGGGGACTAGGGGCACAGATACGCAGTATTTT
CASSRGTRGTDTQYF
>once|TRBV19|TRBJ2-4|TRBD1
TGTGCCAGTAGTATACGCACTGGAACAGGGGAGAGGGCCAAAAACATTCAGTACTTC
CASSIRTGTGERAKNIQYF
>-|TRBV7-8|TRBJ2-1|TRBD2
TGTGCCAGCAGCCCCTTAGCGGGGGGGCAGTACAATGAGCAGTTCTTC
CASSPLAGGQYNEQFF
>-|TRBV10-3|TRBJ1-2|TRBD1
TGTGCCATCAGTCCGGGACAGGGGCCCTATGGCTACACCTTC
CAISPGQGPYGYTF
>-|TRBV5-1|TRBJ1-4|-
TGCGCCAGCAGTCCCGAATGGCAAACTAATGAAAAACTGTTTTTT
CASSPEWQTNEKLFF
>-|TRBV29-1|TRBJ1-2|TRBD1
TGCAGCGTGGGACAGCCCAATGGCTACACCTTC
CSVGQPNGYTF
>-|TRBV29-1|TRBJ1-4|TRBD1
TGCAGCGTTGAGGGACAGGGCTCTGAAAAACTGTTTTTT
CSVEGQGSEKLFF
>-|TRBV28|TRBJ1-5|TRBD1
TGTGCCAGCAGTTTGGGGACAGGGGGCAATCAGCCCCAGCATTTT
CASSLGTGGNQPQHF
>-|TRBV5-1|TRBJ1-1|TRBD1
TGCGCCAGCAGCTCGGGACAGGGAGAAGGTACTGAAGCTTTCTTT
CASSSGQGEGTEAFF
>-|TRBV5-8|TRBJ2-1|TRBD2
TGTGCCAGCAGTATAAAGTCACTAGCGGGGGGAATAAGGGAGCAGTTCTTC
CASSIKSLAGGIREQFF
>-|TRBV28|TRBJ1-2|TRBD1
TGTGCCAGCAAGGGGACAGGGGGCGGTGGGGGCTATGGCTACACCTTC
CASKGTGGGGGYGYTF
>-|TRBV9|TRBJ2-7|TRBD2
TGTGCCAGCAGCAGGAGCGGGGCCCGGGGGGAGCAGTACTTC
CASSRSGARGEQYF
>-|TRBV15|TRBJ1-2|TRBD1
TGTGCCACCAGCAGGGCAGACAGGGGGATCCATGGCTACACCTTC
CATSRADRGIHGYTF
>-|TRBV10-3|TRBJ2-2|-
TGTGCCATCTTAGGACAGAAAGCTATGAACACCGGGGAGCTGTTTTTT
CAILGQKAMNTGELFF
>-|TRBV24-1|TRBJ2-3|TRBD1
TGTGCCACCAGCGATGAAGGACAGGGGAGTAAAGATACGCAGTATTTT
CATSDEGQGSKDTQYF
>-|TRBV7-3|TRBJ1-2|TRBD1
TGTGCCAGCAGCTTAATGAGGGGGCACGGCTACACCTTC
CASSLMRGHGYTF
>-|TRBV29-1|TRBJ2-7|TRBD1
TGCAGCGTTGGCGACAGGGGTGGCTACGAGCAGTACTTC
CSVGDRGGYEQYF
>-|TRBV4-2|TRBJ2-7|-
TGTGCCAGCAGCTTGCAAACCGGGACAAGAGACTACGAGCAGTACTTC
CASSLQTGTRDYEQYF
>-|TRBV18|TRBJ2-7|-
TGTGCCAGCTCACGACTAAAGGTCGGCGAGCAGTACTTC
CASSRLKVGEQYF
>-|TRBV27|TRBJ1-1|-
TGTGCCAGCAGTTGGGGAGGAATGAACACTGAAGCTTTCTTT
CASSWGGMNTEAFF
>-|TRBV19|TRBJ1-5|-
TGTGCCAGTAGTATGGAGGACTCGGGCGAGGCCCAGCATTTT
CASSMEDSGEAQHF
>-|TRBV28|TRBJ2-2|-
TGTGCCAGCCCGGACAGGAACACCGGGGAGCTGTTTTTT
CASPDRNTGELFF
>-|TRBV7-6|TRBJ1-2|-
TGTGCCAGCAGCTTAGCGGCGGTCGGCAGTCAGTCTAACTATGGCTACACCTTC
CASSLAAVGSQSNYGYTF
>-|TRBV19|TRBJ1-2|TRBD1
TGTGCCAGTAAACCGGGACAGGGGCTTGATCGGGCCGGCTACACCTTC
CASKPGQGLDRAGYTF
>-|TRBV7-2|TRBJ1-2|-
TGTGCCAGCAGCTTAGGGCGGATGCTAAACTATGGCTACACCTTC
CASSLGRMLNYGYTF
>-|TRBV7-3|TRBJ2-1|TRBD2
TGTGCCAGCAGCTTAGGGACTAGCGGGAGCCGACAGTTCTTC
CASSLGTSGSRQFF
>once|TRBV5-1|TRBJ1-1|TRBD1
TGCGCCAGCAGCTCCCGACAGGGGCGGAACACTGAAGCTTTCTTT
CASSSRQGRNTEAFF
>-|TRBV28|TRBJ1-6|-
TGTGCCAGCAGCTCTGTGTCACCCCTCCACTTT
CASSSVSPLHF
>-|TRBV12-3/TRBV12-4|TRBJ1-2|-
TGTGCCAGCAGCCGATCGGGAAATGGCTACACCTTC
CASSRSGNGYTF
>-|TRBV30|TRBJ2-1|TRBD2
TGTGCCTGGAGTCGGCGGGGGGGCATCTACAATGAGCAGTTCTTC
CAWSRRGGIYNEQFF
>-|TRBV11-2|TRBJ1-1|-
TGTGCCAGCAGCTTAGGTTGGGGGGTCACTGAAGCTTTCTTT
CASSLGWGVTEAFF
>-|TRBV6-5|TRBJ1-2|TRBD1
TGTGCCAGCAGTTATCCCACAGGGGGTGGCTACACCTTC
CASSYPTGGGYTF
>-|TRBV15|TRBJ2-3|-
TGTGCCACCAGCAGAGAAGACAGCCGCACAGATACGCAGTATTTT
CATSREDSRTDTQYF
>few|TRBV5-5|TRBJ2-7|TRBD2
TGTGCCAGCAGCTTGGGACTAGCGGGTGCCTACGAGCAGTACTTC
CASSLGLAGAYEQYF